A single sample is the source of the 30 T cell receptor beta chains below, sequenced in a study of blood T cells in healthy people across ages. Alongside a J-beta primer mix, a sample-barcoded 5' primer served in a second PCR lasting roughly 7 to 11 cycles. In TCRdb, the 5' RACE reads were re-called with MiXCR into one record per CDR3 protein. The data contain about 1.4 million distinct CDR3 sequences, approximately 59% of them seen just once; the ten biggest clones take up 6.5% to 8.5%. The sample comprised blood. These receptors were collected from a man aged 18 to 30 in good health.

V usage is TRBV12-3 or TRBV12-4 and J usage is TRBJ2-2; no firm D call. The CDR3 is made up of 13 amino acids. V lost 6 bases and J 1 base, leaving 6 bases between the germline ends. The CDR3 loop is CASRIVNTGELFF. As DNA, the CDR3 is TGTGCCAGCAGAATCGTGAACACCGGGGAGCTGTTTTTT.

This chain joins TRBV12-3 or TRBV12-4 and TRBJ2-3; 8 bases match TRBD1. The CDR3 consists of 14 residues. The ends lost 6 bases at V and 3 bases at J; junction bases unmatched: 5. In DNA, the CDR3 is TGTGCCAGCAGGAGAAACAGGGGGACAGATACGCAGTATTTT. Encoded protein: CASRRNRGTDTQYF.

This clonotype was counted a few times. The rearrangement links TRBV20-1 to TRBJ2-7; D not certain. CDR1 and CDR2 (germline): DFQATT, SNEGSKA (reference sequence). The CDR3 totals 14 residues. Trimming cost V 3 bases and J 3 bases, with 15 bases left between them. CDR3 in DNA: TGCAGTGCTAGGACTGCGAGGACGAACTACGAGCAGTACTTC. Its translation: CSARTARTNYEQYF.

The V call is TRBV6-5, the J call TRBJ1-4, with D possibly matching TRBD1 (5 bases). The CDR3 has 13 residues. Germline V gene sequence: CDR1 MNHEY, CDR2 SVGAGI. V lost 5 bases, J lost 4 bases, and 8 bases lay in between. The DNA of the CDR3 is TGTGCCAGCAGTCCGACAGTTAATGAAAAACTGTTTTTT. Amino acid sequence: CASSPTVNEKLFF.

The rearrangement uses TRBV20-1 and TRBJ2-3; 10 bases line up with TRBD2. J lost 9 bases, V lost 5 bases, and 17 bases had no gene match. This CDR3 is built from 16 residues. Germline loops: CDR1 DFQATT, CDR2 SNEGSKA (reference sequence). CDR3 sequence: CSARLAGGIEAGTQYF. CDR3 DNA sequence: TGCAGTGCTCGCTTAGCGGGAGGAATCGAAGCCGGGACGCAGTATTTT.

The rearrangement links TRBV6-1 to TRBJ1-2; the D is unclear. With 6 bases removed from V and 4 bases from J, the gap between germline ends came to 27 bases. Germline V gene data show CDR1 as MNHNS and CDR2 as SASEGT. CDR3 length equals 18 residues. CDR3 protein: CASSLQEIAPAPGYGYTF. The DNA of the CDR3 is TGTGCCAGCAGCCTTCAGGAGATAGCCCCGGCCCCGGGCTATGGCTACACCTTC.

The chain carries TRBV2 and TRBJ1-5, with a weak D call TRBD1 (5 bases). V shed 5 bases and J shed 6 bases, with 14 bases lying between them. Looked up from germline, CDR1 is SNHLY and CDR2 is FYNNEI. The CDR3 contains 14 residues. The CDR3 DNA reads as TGTGCCAGCAGTAGATACGGGGGGAGTCAGCCCCAGCATTTT. The encoded protein is CASSRYGGSQPQHF.

The chain joins TRBV6-2 or TRBV6-3 to TRBJ2-1, with TRBD1 identical over 7 bases. There are 15 residues in the CDR3. Germline-derived CDR1 and CDR2 are MNHEY and SVGEGT. The trim removed 2 bases at V and 8 bases at J, leaving 9 bases unmatched. CDR3 coding DNA: TGTGCCAGCAGTTACAGTGACAGGGCAAACGATGAGCAGTTCTTC. Translating it yields CASSYSDRANDEQFF.

The chain is built from TRBV30 and TRBJ2-6, with D hard to call. This CDR3 is 14 amino acids long. Between the trimmed V and J ends, which lost 4 bases and 0 bases, there was a span of 7 bases. CDR1 GTSNPN and CDR2 SVGIG come from the germline V gene (reference sequence). This chain's CDR3 is CAWKTNSGANVLTF. CDR3 coding DNA: TGTGCCTGGAAGACCAACTCTGGGGCCAACGTCCTGACTTTC.

This clonotype was seen only a few times. The chain joins TRBV12-3 or TRBV12-4 to TRBJ2-2; possibly TRBD2 for D (5 bases). V shed 5 bases and J shed 3 bases, with 7 bases lying between them. The CDR3 length is 13 residues. Here the CDR3 DNA reads TGTGCCAGCAGTCCGCGGGACACCGGGGAGCTGTTTTTT. Its translation: CASSPRDTGELFF.

This clonotype was found a few times. The rearrangement links TRBV20-1 to TRBJ2-1; 10 bases match TRBD2. Trimming removed 1 base from V and 1 base from J; junction bases left unmatched: 16. The germline V gene encodes CDR1 DFQATT and CDR2 SNEGSKA (reference sequence). CDR3 length: 20 amino acids. In nucleotides, the CDR3 is TGCAGTGCTAGAGTTGCGATGGAGCGGGAGGGCCCTAGGTCCTACAATGAGCAGTTCTTC. Amino acid sequence: CSARVAMEREGPRSYNEQFF.

As regards this clonotype: The junction differs from germline at one of its ends, possibly a read error. The rearrangement joins TRBV4-1 to TRBJ1-4, with 9 bases lining up with TRBD1. This CDR3 spans 14 amino acids. The germline V gene encodes CDR1 MGHRA and CDR2 YSYEKL. CDR3 nucleotides: TGCGCCAACAGCCTAACAGGGGGCGTTGAAAAACTGTTTTTT. Its translation: CANSLTGGVEKLFF.

The chain employs TRBV2 and TRBJ1-4; perhaps TRBD1 as D (6 bases). Germline CDR1 SNHLY, CDR2 FYNNEI. There are 13 residues in the CDR3. V was clipped by 8 bases and J by 6 bases, with 13 bases between them. The CDR3 is CASGFRGDEKLFF. For the CDR3, the DNA is TGTGCCAGCGGCTTCAGGGGTGATGAAAAACTGTTTTTT.

The CDR3 nucleotides read TGTGCCAGCAGTTACTCGGACAGATCCTACAATGAGCAGTACTTC. Translating it yields CASSYSDRSYNEQYF. V usage is TRBV6-5 and J usage is TRBJ2-7; weak D call: TRBD1 (6 bases). The CDR3 is 15 residues long. Germline CDR1 and CDR2: MNHEY and SVGAGI. Trimming stripped 0 bases from V and 7 bases from J, with 16 bases between.

The sample holds a few counts of this clonotype. The CDR3: CSVAPSDREETQYF. CDR3 DNA sequence: TGCAGCGTTGCCCCCTCGGACAGGGAGGAGACCCAGTACTTC. The chain has TRBV29-1 and TRBJ2-5, with TRBD1 matching over 8 bases. CDR1 SQVTM and CDR2 ANQGSEA come from the germline V gene. This CDR3 is built from 14 residues. V lost 4 bases, J lost 5 bases, and 9 bases stayed unmatched.

The chain combines TRBV4-1 with TRBJ2-2; TRBD2 matches 8 bases. The V gene's germline CDR1 is MGHRA and CDR2 YSYEKL. This CDR3 is 16 amino acids long. The V segment lost 0 bases and the J segment 4 bases; nucleotides outside the gene matches: 4. CDR3 in DNA: TGCGCCAGCAGCCAAGAGGCGGGGGGTCTCACCGGGGAGCTGTTTTTT. Amino acid sequence: CASSQEAGGLTGELFF.

V gene TRBV29-1 combines with J gene TRBJ1-2, with 10 bases matching TRBD1. Per the germline V gene, CDR1 is SQVTM and CDR2 is ANQGSEA. The V and J ends lost 7 bases and 8 bases, in that order; junction bases with no gene match: 4. The CDR3 has 11 residues. In nucleotides, the CDR3 is TGCAGCGCCGGGACAGGGGAGGGCTACACCTTC. Translation: CSAGTGEGYTF.

The chain has TRBV7-9 and TRBJ2-5; a weak D match, TRBD1 (5 bases). The length of the CDR3 is 14 residues. Germline loops: CDR1 SEHNR, CDR2 FQNEAQ (reference sequence). V dropped 0 bases and J dropped 4 bases, with 9 bases sitting between them. The CDR3 DNA follows: TGTGCCAGCAGCTTAGCAGGGGCCAGAGAGACCCAGTACTTC. This gives the protein CASSLAGARETQYF. Full variable domain (missing parts from reference TRBV7-9 and TRBJ2-5): DTGVSQNPRHKITKRGQNVTFRCDPISEHNRLYWYRQTLGQGPEFLTYFQNEAQLEKSRLLSDRFSAERPKGSFSTLEIQRTEQGDSAMYLCASSLAGARETQYFGPGTRLLVL.

The CDR3 region is CASSLRPTSGSGSDTQYF. The CDR3 bases are TGTGCCAGCAGCTTACGGCCGACTAGCGGGAGTGGGTCAGATACGCAGTATTTT. The genes are TRBV7-2 and TRBJ2-3; 12 bases line up with TRBD2. After removal of 2 bases from V and 4 bases from J, the junction contained 10 bases not matched to a gene. The CDR3 loop spans 18 amino acids. In germline, CDR1 is SGHTA, CDR2 FQGNSA.

Turning to this clonotype: Germline and junction disagree at one end, which may indicate a read error. The CDR3, as DNA: TGTGCCGGCAGTTACGGACCCACCGGGGCCTACGAGCAGTACTTC. This encodes CAGSYGPTGAYEQYF. This sequence joins TRBV6-5 and TRBJ2-4; TRBD2 might be the D (5 bases). The DNA end is more similar to TRBJ2-7, so the J call may be wrong. The germline V gene has CDR1 MNHEY and CDR2 SVGAGI. The CDR3 loop spans 15 amino acids.

The rearrangement uses TRBV5-1 and TRBJ1-1, with 7 nucleotides matching TRBD1. The V gene end was trimmed by 4 bases and the J gene end by 5 bases; junction bases not matched to a gene: 8. This CDR3 contains 14 residues. CDR1 is SGHRS and CDR2 is YFSETQ in the germline V gene. This CDR3 is CASSPTTGSTEAFF. The CDR3 DNA is TGCGCCAGCAGCCCCACGACAGGGAGTACTGAAGCTTTCTTT.

The chain combines TRBV12-3 or TRBV12-4 with TRBJ1-2; unclear D gene. The CDR3 has 14 residues. The V end lost 3 bases, the J end lost 4 bases, and 12 bases lay between the germline ends. CDR3 coding DNA: TGTGCCAGCAGTTTTAGGGCTCAAATCTATGGCTACACCTTC. Amino acid sequence: CASSFRAQIYGYTF.

Only a few counts were recorded for this clonotype. The chain is built from TRBV10-3 and TRBJ1-6; the D is unclear. The germline V gene has CDR1 ENHRY and CDR2 SYGVKD. This CDR3 has 13 residues. V was cut by 7 bases and J by 10 bases, with 14 bases left in between. The CDR3 DNA reads as TGTGCCATCACCGCGGGGTTAGAATCACCCCTCCACTTT. Protein product: CAITAGLESPLHF.

The genes are TRBV20-1 and TRBJ2-1; 13 nucleotides align to TRBD2. V dropped 6 bases and J dropped 7; count of bases not matched to a gene: 12. Germline CDR1 and CDR2: DFQATT and SNEGSKA (reference sequence). The CDR3 spans 16 residues. For the CDR3, the DNA is TGCAGTGCAACCGGACTAGCGGGGGAAACGGGTAATGAGCAGTTCTTC. Translation gives CSATGLAGETGNEQFF.

The chain uses TRBV20-1 and TRBJ1-3; D gene ambiguous. The CDR3 length is 13 residues. Germline V lookup: CDR1 DFQATT, CDR2 SNEGSKA (reference sequence). V dropped 6 bases and J dropped 4 bases, with 13 bases sitting between them. The CDR3 loop is CSARGSPGNTIYF. CDR3 DNA: TGCAGTGCCCGCGGCAGCCCGGGAAACACCATATATTTT.

The gene calls are TRBV7-2 and TRBJ2-1; 10 nucleotides match TRBD2. This CDR3 contains 16 residues. Germline V gene data show CDR1 as SGHTA and CDR2 as FQGNSA. V dropped 5 bases and J dropped 6; count of bases not matched to a gene: 10. The CDR3 loop is CASSTRTSGAFNEQFF. CDR3 sequence (DNA): TGTGCCAGCAGCACACGGACTAGCGGAGCTTTCAATGAGCAGTTCTTC.

The chain links TRBV29-1 to TRBJ2-1; TRBD2 agrees at 12 bases. The CDR3 has 12 amino acids. The V segment lost 6 bases and the J segment 9 bases; nucleotides outside the gene matches: 3. Germline-derived CDR1 and CDR2 are SQVTM and ANQGSEA. This CDR3 reads CSVLAGGGEQFF. In DNA form, the CDR3 reads TGCAGCGTCCTAGCGGGGGGGGGTGAGCAGTTCTTC.

The chain employs TRBV25-1 and TRBJ1-1, with TRBD1 identical over 9 bases. The CDR3 sequence is 15 residues long. CDR1 is MGHDK and CDR2 is SYGVNS in the germline V gene. J gave up 5 bases and V 3 bases, and 7 bases lay outside the gene matches. The CDR3 here is CASSDNRGRWTEAFF. The CDR3 DNA is TGTGCCAGCAGTGATAACAGGGGGCGATGGACTGAAGCTTTCTTT.

The chain uses TRBV25-1 and TRBJ2-6; 7 positions agree with TRBD1. Trimming at V came to 4 bases and at J to 3 bases, leaving 3 bases not matched to a gene. Germline V gene sequence: CDR1 MGHDK, CDR2 SYGVNS. CDR3 length: 15 residues. The CDR3 reads CASSATGRGANVLTF. CDR3 nucleotide sequence: TGTGCCAGCAGTGCGACAGGGCGTGGGGCCAACGTCCTGACTTTC.

The chain carries TRBV4-3 and TRBJ2-1; the D is unclear. This CDR3 has 15 amino acids. Per germline, CDR1 LGHNA and CDR2 YSLEER. V was cut by 3 bases and J by 9 bases, with 18 bases left in between. In DNA, the CDR3 is TGCGCCAGCAGCCACAGACCCGAAACATCGGGTGAGCAGTTCTTC. Its protein is CASSHRPETSGEQFF.